The 25 T cell receptor beta chains below all came from one sample that was sequenced in a study of radiotherapy plus CTLA-4 blockade in lung cancer (dated by TCRdb to 2016 to 2019). Library method: the immunoSEQ multiplex PCR assay. TCRdb mirrors the immuneACCESS table, restricted to in-frame sequences. Some clones are absent from its copies; in checked studies, under half trace to an unresolved V gene, and the reason for the others is unknown. This sample gives 55,000 to 85,000 clones in total; roughly 76% of them show up just once. Jointly, the top ten make up roughly 15% of the sample. The sample consisted of peripheral blood, taken from a patient treated with radiotherapy plus ipilimumab. These receptors were collected from a human donor with non-small cell lung cancer whose response to radiotherapy plus ipilimumab could not be evaluated. Some clones in this sample may be carry-over from other donors' samples.

A few counts support this clone. J is TRBJ2-7 and V is TRBV2; 9 positions agree with TRBD1. CDR1 SNHLY and CDR2 FYNNEI come from the germline V gene. V trimming: 6 bases; J trimming: 5 bases; junction bases outside the gene matches: 2. The CDR3 sequence is 12 residues long. The CDR3 DNA reads TGTGCCAGCAGATGGACAGGGGACGAGCAGTACTTC. This codes for CASRWTGDEQYF.

As concerns this clone: One junction end disagrees with the germline gene, perhaps due to a read error. This specimen includes other DNA sequences encoding the same CDR3. The V gene is TRBV27, the J gene TRBJ1-6, with TRBD1 identical over 8 bases. The CDR3 covers 16 residues. Germline values: CDR1 MNHEY, CDR2 SMNVEV (reference sequence). The CDR3 DNA is TGTGCCAGCAGTCCCGCAGGGGGCTCCTATAATTCCCCCCTCCACTTT. This codes for CASSPAGGSYNSPLHF.

The gene calls are TRBV27 and TRBJ1-1; no clear D gene. With 3 bases removed from V and 2 bases from J, the gap between germline ends came to 10 bases. The CDR3 is made up of 14 amino acids. Looked up from germline, CDR1 is MNHEY and CDR2 is SMNVEV (reference sequence). CDR3 loop: CASSFGGPNTEAFF. The DNA for the CDR3 is TGTGCCAGCAGTTTCGGAGGGCCCAACACTGAAGCTTTCTTT.

This sequence joins TRBV2 and TRBJ2-1, with 7 bases aligning to TRBD1. V was pared by 7 bases and J by 4 bases, with 7 bases of the junction left unmatched. CDR1 is SNHLY, CDR2 FYNNEI, per germline. The CDR3 sequence is 14 residues long. The CDR3: CASKLVQGYNEQFF. Written as DNA, the CDR3 is TGTGCCAGCAAGTTGGTACAGGGGTACAATGAGCAGTTCTTC.

The rearrangement joins TRBV5-4 to TRBJ2-1, with 8 positions matching TRBD2. The junction had 6 bases not matched to a gene; V was cut back by 2 bases and J by 5 bases. The V gene's germline CDR1 is SGHNT and CDR2 YYREEE (reference sequence). This CDR3 spans 15 amino acids. The CDR3: CASSFPGGVDNEQFF. CDR3 bases: TGTGCCAGCAGCTTCCCGGGGGGGGTCGACAATGAGCAGTTCTTC. The entire variable domain, with the rest obtained from reference TRBV5-4 and TRBJ2-1, is as follows: ETGVTQSPTHLIKTRGQQVTLRCSSQSGHNTVSWYQQALGQGPQFIFQYYREEENGRGNFPPRFSGLQFPNYSSELNVNALELDDSALYLCASSFPGGVDNEQFFGPGTRLTVL.

The rearrangement links TRBV28 to TRBJ1-4; unclear D gene. CDR1 is MDHEN and CDR2 is SYDVKM in the germline V gene. The length of the CDR3 is 15 residues. Trimming stripped 6 bases from V and 1 base from J, with 12 bases between. The chain's CDR3 is CASSSSRQTNEKLFF. In nucleotides, the CDR3 is TGTGCCAGCAGCTCCTCCAGGCAAACTAATGAAAAACTGTTTTTT. Variable domain in full (rest from reference TRBV28 and TRBJ1-4): DVKVTQSSRYLVKRTGEKVFLECVQDMDHENMFWYRQDPGLGLRLIYFSYDVKMKEKGDIPEGYSVSREKKERFSLILESASTNQTSMYLCASSSSRQTNEKLFFGSGTQLSVL.

The genes are TRBV15 and TRBJ2-5; 8 bases fit TRBD1. The J call may be in error: the DNA end matches TRBJ2-7 better. The germline V gene encodes CDR1 LNHNV and CDR2 YYDKDF (reference sequence). The CDR3 runs to 15 residues. The CDR3 nucleotides read TGTGCCACCAGCGTCGACAGGGGCTCGGGCTACGAGCAGTACTTC. Encoded protein: CATSVDRGSGYEQYF.

V usage is TRBV19 and J usage is TRBJ2-7; 10 nucleotides agree with TRBD2. J gave up 0 bases and V 9 bases, and 11 bases lay outside the gene matches. Germline values: CDR1 LNHDA, CDR2 SQIVND (reference sequence). The CDR3 length is 16 residues. CDR3 amino acids: CASRASGGHVSYEQYF. The CDR3 DNA reads as TGTGCCAGCAGAGCTAGCGGGGGCCACGTCTCCTACGAGCAGTACTTC.

The chain joins TRBV4-2 to TRBJ2-1; TRBD1 might be the D (5 bases). The germline CDR1 and CDR2 sequences are LGHNA and YNFKEQ. Trimming left V 1 base short and J 6 bases short, with 13 bases between. There are 15 residues in the CDR3. In DNA, the CDR3 is TGTGCCAGCAGCCAAGGGGCAAGACAGCTCAATGAGCAGTTCTTC. Its translation: CASSQGARQLNEQFF.

Here the CDR3 reads CASREGTGGDTEAFF. The CDR3 coding sequence is TGCGCCAGCAGGGAAGGGACAGGGGGAGACACTGAAGCTTTCTTT. The genes are TRBV5-1 and TRBJ1-1; 11 nucleotides match TRBD1. The CDR3 has 15 residues. Germline lookup yields CDR1 SGHRS and CDR2 YFSETQ. The junction had 6 bases not matched to a gene; V was cut back by 5 bases and J by 3 bases.

This chain connects TRBV29-1 to TRBJ1-2; possible D gene TRBD1, 5 bases. Per the germline V gene, CDR1 is SQVTM and CDR2 is ANQGSEA. Trimming took off 4 bases at V and 2 bases at J, with 17 bases between the two ends. The CDR3 extends over 15 amino acids. For the CDR3, the DNA is TGCAGCGTTGGGGCTCCGGGGCGGGGGAACTATGGCTACACCTTC. Protein sequence: CSVGAPGRGNYGYTF. Together with reference TRBV29-1 and TRBJ1-2, the CDR3 gives the full variable domain: SAVISQKPSRDICQRGTSLTIQCQVDSQVTMMFWYRQQPGQSLTLIATANQGSEATYESGFVIDKFPISRPNLTFSTLTVSNMSPEDSSIYLCSVGAPGRGNYGYTFGSGTRLTVV.

The rearrangement uses TRBV7-6 and TRBJ1-2, with a weak D call TRBD1 (6 bases). Germline values: CDR1 SGHVS, CDR2 FNYEAQ. Trimming removed 1 base at V and 8 bases at J, with 14 bases between. This CDR3 is 14 amino acids long. The DNA for the CDR3 is TGTGCCAGCAGCTTAGAGGCAGGGGCTGGGGGCTACACCTTC. This sequence encodes CASSLEAGAGGYTF.

This chain uses TRBV5-1 with TRBJ2-3; no clear D. Trimming stripped 0 bases from V and 0 bases from J, with 8 bases between. This CDR3 spans 15 amino acids. Germline V gene data show CDR1 as SGHRS and CDR2 as YFSETQ. CDR3 in amino acids: CASSLAITSTDTQYF. The CDR3 DNA follows: TGCGCCAGCAGCTTGGCGATAACTAGCACAGATACGCAGTATTTT.

The chain links TRBV6-1 to TRBJ1-2; 7 bases map to TRBD1. The J segment lost 4 bases and the V segment lost 5 bases, leaving 10 bases of the junction unmatched. CDR3 length: 15 amino acids. CDR1 and CDR2 (germline): MNHNS, SASEGT. CDR3 loop: CASSNRGPGGYGYTF. Here the CDR3 DNA reads TGTGCCAGCAGTAACAGGGGCCCCGGGGGCTATGGCTACACCTTC.

The chain joins TRBV9 to TRBJ2-5; tentatively, D is TRBD1 (5 bases). This CDR3 is 16 amino acids long. The V end lost 4 bases, the J end lost 7 bases, and 23 bases lay between the germline ends. From germline, CDR1 is SGDLS and CDR2 YYNGEE. The CDR3 DNA is TGTGCCAGCAGCCAGACGACAGTGTCCATACAGAGGACCCAGTACTTC. This translates into CASSQTTVSIQRTQYF.

The rearrangement links TRBV7-9 to TRBJ2-3, with no clear D. V was pared by 6 bases and J by 4 bases, with 8 bases between. CDR3 length: 12 amino acids. In germline, CDR1 is SEHNR, CDR2 FQNEAQ (reference sequence). Here the CDR3 DNA reads TGTGCCAGCAGTTACTTCTCAGATACGCAGTATTTT. Protein: CASSYFSDTQYF.

This chain links TRBV5-1 with TRBJ2-1, with 7 bases fitting TRBD1. The CDR3 contains 15 residues. The trim removed 2 bases at V and 5 bases at J, leaving 7 bases unmatched. Germline CDR1 is SGHRS and CDR2 is YFSETQ. The CDR3 spells CASSFPGQPNNEQFF. CDR3 coding DNA: TGCGCCAGCAGCTTCCCGGGACAGCCAAACAATGAGCAGTTCTTC.

This sequence joins TRBV7-3 and TRBJ1-6; 7 bases align to TRBD1. Unmatched junction bases numbered 12, after V lost 8 bases and J lost 5 bases. Germline CDR1 reads SGHTA; CDR2 reads FQGTGA. This CDR3 comprises 16 residues. CDR3 loop: CASGPTTGVNNSPLHF. The CDR3 DNA follows: TGTGCCAGCGGACCGACTACAGGGGTCAATAATTCACCCCTCCACTTT.

The chain is built from TRBV27 and TRBJ2-2; D is perhaps TRBD2 (6 bases). CDR1 is MNHEY and CDR2 is SMNVEV in the germline V gene (reference sequence). Trimming removed 5 bases at V and 3 bases at J, with 16 bases between. The CDR3 runs 16 residues. The DNA of the CDR3 is TGTGCCAGCAGTCTCTTCCCGGGAGCAGACACCGGGGAGCTGTTTTTT. Protein product: CASSLFPGADTGELFF.

V gene TRBV5-1 combines with J gene TRBJ2-7; the D gene is possibly TRBD1 (5 bases). Trimming pared 6 bases from V and 2 bases from J, leaving 21 bases between. The CDR3 sequence is 16 residues long. The V gene's germline CDR1 is SGHRS and CDR2 YFSETQ. The DNA of the CDR3 is TGCGCCAGCACCCCGGCTGGAACAGGCTCTACCTACGAGCAGTACTTC. Translating gives CASTPAGTGSTYEQYF.

The rearrangement joins TRBV18 to TRBJ2-3; D remains unclear. Between the trimmed V and J ends, which lost 6 bases and 2 bases, there was a span of 6 bases. The CDR3 contains 12 residues. Per germline, CDR1 KGHSH and CDR2 LQKENI. CDR3 protein: CASSANTDTQYF. The CDR3 nucleotides are TGTGCCAGCTCGGCCAACACAGATACGCAGTATTTT.

V gene TRBV2 combines with J gene TRBJ1-5, with a tentative D call TRBD1 (6 bases). The germline gives CDR1 SNHLY, CDR2 FYNNEI. V was cut by 6 bases and J by 1 base, with 19 bases left in between. This CDR3 region has 17 residues. CDR3 loop: CASSGPLRGGSNQPQHF. CDR3 nucleotide sequence: TGTGCCAGCAGCGGCCCCCTCAGGGGCGGGAGCAATCAGCCCCAGCATTTT.

The chain joins TRBV29-1 to TRBJ2-5; TRBD1 aligns across 9 bases. CDR1 and CDR2 from the germline V gene are SQVTM and ANQGSEA. The CDR3 sequence is 16 residues long. Unmatched junction bases numbered 15, after V lost 4 bases and J lost 6 bases. CDR3: CSVAADRGGTWQTQYF. CDR3 in DNA: TGCAGCGTTGCCGCCGACAGGGGGGGAACGTGGCAGACCCAGTACTTC.

V usage is TRBV19 and J usage is TRBJ2-2, with TRBD2 as a possible D gene (6 bases). V was clipped by 0 bases and J by 7 bases, with 12 bases between them. The germline gives CDR1 LNHDA, CDR2 SQIVND (reference sequence). The CDR3 extends over 15 amino acids. This CDR3 is CASSIDYTGVGELFF. The CDR3 nucleotides are TGTGCCAGTAGTATAGATTATACGGGAGTCGGGGAGCTGTTTTTT.

The CDR3 spells CASSSPTGLTTGELFF. The CDR3 DNA reads TGTGCCAGCAGCTCACCTACAGGATTAACGACCGGGGAGCTGTTTTTT. The chain has TRBV7-9 and TRBJ2-2; possibly TRBD1 for D (5 bases). Germline-derived CDR1 and CDR2 are SEHNR and FQNEAQ (reference sequence). The CDR3 is made up of 16 amino acids. Trimming shortened V by 4 bases and J by 5 bases, and 17 bases separated the two germline ends.